Listed below are T cell receptor beta chains from one sample, sequenced in a study of cytomegalovirus exposure and HLA in healthy donors. TCRdb's table, derived via immunoSEQ multiplex PCR, lists solely in-frame clones and lacks some. The table has approximately 100,000 clones, approximately 80% seen once. Sequencing used PBMCs. These receptors were taken from a female donor in good health and CMV-seronegative. Both conserved end residues are part of each CDR3. A D gene is named only where the DNA matches it firmly. Some rows have no size entry. The others give once, few or many, or a class for an expanded clone.

size: NA; J: TRBJ1-4; V: TRBV9; D: NA; DNA: TGTGCCAGCAGCGTTTCCGGGACAACTAATGAAAAACTGTTTTTT; CDR3: CASSVSGTTNEKLFF
size: NA; J: TRBJ1-3; V: TRBV7-8; D: NA; DNA: TGTGCCAGCAGCCTGGCCGCCCGAAACACCATATATTTT; CDR3: CASSLAARNTIYF
size: NA; J: TRBJ2-3; V: TRBV10-3; D: TRBD2; DNA: TGTGCCATCAGCTCTAGCGGGGGTGGCACAGATACGCAGTATTTT; CDR3: CAISSSGGGTDTQYF
size: NA; J: TRBJ2-1; V: TRBV7-9; D: TRBD2; DNA: TGTGCCAGCAGGGACCCCGGGAGGGGGGCGAGCTCCTACAATGAGCAGTTCTTC; CDR3: CASRDPGRGASSYNEQFF
size: NA; J: TRBJ2-7; V: TRBV6-5; D: TRBD1; DNA: TGTGCCAGCAGTTACTCTGGGACAGGCTCTTACGAGCAGTACTTC; CDR3: CASSYSGTGSYEQYF
size: once; J: TRBJ1-2; V: TRBV19; D: TRBD1; DNA: TGTGCCAGTAGTAGCGCAGGGGGCGGCTATGGCTACACCTTC; CDR3: CASSSAGGGYGYTF
size: NA; J: TRBJ2-5; V: TRBV19; D: NA; DNA: TGTGCCAGTAGCCAAGACAGGGAGACCCAGTACTTC; CDR3: CASSQDRETQYF
size: NA; J: TRBJ1-2; V: TRBV11-2; D: NA; DNA: TGTGCCAGCAGGACACTAAAGGGGGTTTTTGGCTACACCTTC; CDR3: CASRTLKGVFGYTF
size: NA; J: TRBJ1-2; V: TRBV6-5; D: TRBD1; DNA: TGTGCCAGCGCTAGGGGACAGCTCTATGGCTACACCTTC; CDR3: CASARGQLYGYTF
size: NA; J: TRBJ2-7; V: TRBV5-1; D: TRBD1; DNA: TGCGCCAGCAGCTCGACCTCGGACAGGGGTATCGACGAGCAGTACTTC; CDR3: CASSSTSDRGIDEQYF
size: NA; J: TRBJ1-4; V: TRBV7-2; D: NA; DNA: TGTGCCAGCAGCTTATTCTTCAATGAAAAACTGTTTTTT; CDR3: CASSLFFNEKLFF
size: NA; J: TRBJ1-2; V: TRBV7-9; D: NA; DNA: TGTGCCAGCAGCTTGTCTGTGACAGAGTATGGCTACACCTTC; CDR3: CASSLSVTEYGYTF
size: NA; J: TRBJ2-7; V: TRBV7-5; D: NA; DNA: TGTGCCAGAAGCTTACCCTCCCGGACTAGCGGGCGCGAGCAGTACTTC; CDR3: CARSLPSRTSGREQYF
size: NA; J: TRBJ1-1; V: TRBV28; D: NA; DNA: TGTGCCAGCAGTCTGGGGCCTCACACTGAAGCTTTCTTT; CDR3: CASSLGPHTEAFF
size: NA; J: TRBJ1-1; V: TRBV5-6; D: TRBD1; DNA: TGTGCCAGCAGCTTTGGGACAGGGAACACTGAAGCTTTCTTT; CDR3: CASSFGTGNTEAFF
size: NA; J: TRBJ1-1; V: TRBV7-2; D: NA; DNA: TGTGCCAGCACCGGATCGGCGGGGAATCCCACTGAAGCTTTCTTT; CDR3: CASTGSAGNPTEAFF
size: once; J: TRBJ2-7; V: TRBV15; D: TRBD1; DNA: TGTGCCACCAGCAGTGGGCAGGGGGCCTACGAGCAGTACTTC; CDR3: CATSSGQGAYEQYF
size: NA; J: TRBJ1-2; V: TRBV12-5; D: TRBD1; DNA: TGTGCTAGTGGTTTGGGATGGACAGGGTCGGACTTC; CDR3: CASGLGWTGSDF
size: once; J: TRBJ2-5; V: TRBV18; D: NA; DNA: TGTGCCAGCACGATACTCGACAGCTTCCAAGAGACCCAGTACTTC; CDR3: CASTILDSFQETQYF
size: once; J: TRBJ2-7; V: TRBV10-1; D: NA; DNA: TGCGCCAGCAGTGAGTATCCAGGGGACTACGAGCAGTACTTC; CDR3: CASSEYPGDYEQYF
size: few; J: TRBJ1-5; V: TRBV19; D: NA; DNA: TGTGCCAGTAGTTTCCAGGGTCAGGATCAGCCCCAGCATTTT; CDR3: CASSFQGQDQPQHF
size: once; J: TRBJ2-7; V: TRBV6-1; D: TRBD1; DNA: TGTGCCAGCAGTGACAGGGGGCGTTTATACGAGCAGTACTTC; CDR3: CASSDRGRLYEQYF
size: NA; J: TRBJ2-2; V: TRBV7-3; D: TRBD2; DNA: TGTGCCAGCAGCTTAGCGGGGGGGCGTACCGGGGAGCTGTTTTTT; CDR3: CASSLAGGRTGELFF
size: NA; J: TRBJ2-3; V: TRBV4-1; D: TRBD2; DNA: TGCGCCAGCAGCCAAGATTTTTTAGCGGGGGGAAGGGGAGATACGCAGTATTTT; CDR3: CASSQDFLAGGRGDTQYF
size: NA; J: TRBJ1-1; V: TRBV9; D: NA; DNA: TGTGCCAGCAGCGCCGGCGGAGGCCCTGAAGCTTTCTTT; CDR3: CASSAGGGPEAFF
size: NA; J: TRBJ1-2; V: TRBV30; D: TRBD1; DNA: TGTGCCTCTGGACAGGTGATCTATGGCTACACCTTC; CDR3: CASGQVIYGYTF
size: few; J: TRBJ1-6; V: TRBV5-1; D: TRBD1; DNA: TGCGCCAGCAGCTCCGGGACAGGGGGGAATTCACCCCTCCACTTT; CDR3: CASSSGTGGNSPLHF
size: NA; J: TRBJ1-2; V: TRBV9; D: NA; DNA: TGTGCCAGCAGCGCCGGGGGAGAGGGGATAGCCTATGGCTACACCTTC; CDR3: CASSAGGEGIAYGYTF
size: NA; J: TRBJ2-5; V: TRBV7-9; D: TRBD1; DNA: TGTGCCAGCAGCTTAGGGGACAGGGATTTAGAGACCCAGTACTTC; CDR3: CASSLGDRDLETQYF
size: NA; J: TRBJ2-7; V: TRBV7-9; D: NA; DNA: TGTGCCAGCAGCTTACGAGAGTACGAGCAGTACTTC; CDR3: CASSLREYEQYF
size: NA; J: TRBJ1-1; V: TRBV5-6; D: NA; DNA: TGTGCCAGCAGCGAACTAACACGAAACACTGAAGCTTTCTTT; CDR3: CASSELTRNTEAFF
size: NA; J: TRBJ2-2; V: TRBV19; D: NA; DNA: TGTGCCAGTAGTATAGTTTCCCTGAACACCGGGGAGCTGTTTTTT; CDR3: CASSIVSLNTGELFF
size: once; J: TRBJ2-5; V: TRBV6-5; D: TRBD1; DNA: TGTGCCAGCAGTAGAAAAACAGGGGCGGCAGAGACCCAGTACTTC; CDR3: CASSRKTGAAETQYF
size: NA; J: TRBJ1-2; V: TRBV2; D: NA; DNA: TGTGCCAGCAGTGGTTGGGAGGGCTACACCTTC; CDR3: CASSGWEGYTF
size: NA; J: TRBJ1-2; V: TRBV5-8; D: NA; DNA: TGTGCCAGCAGCTTGTCCTCCTATGGCTACACCTTC; CDR3: CASSLSSYGYTF
size: NA; J: TRBJ2-7; V: TRBV6-1; D: TRBD1; DNA: TGTGCCAGCAGTCGAACAGGGGGTGAATCCTACGAGCAGTACTTC; CDR3: CASSRTGGESYEQYF
size: NA; J: TRBJ2-7; V: TRBV4-3; D: TRBD1; DNA: TGCGCCAGCAGCCAACACTCTCCAGGGAAAACAGGGGGCGAGCAGTACTTC; CDR3: CASSQHSPGKTGGEQYF
size: NA; J: TRBJ2-1; V: TRBV2; D: TRBD1; DNA: TGTGCCAGCAGCCGCGGGACAGGGTACAATGAGCAGTTCTTC; CDR3: CASSRGTGYNEQFF
size: NA; J: TRBJ1-1; V: TRBV27; D: NA; DNA: TGTGCCAGCAGTATTTCACAGGGTAGGACTGAAGCTTTCTTT; CDR3: CASSISQGRTEAFF
size: NA; J: TRBJ1-3; V: TRBV11-2; D: NA; DNA: TGTGCCAGCAGCTTAGAGGCCCTCCGTTCTGACTTTTCTGGAAACACCATATATTTT; CDR3: CASSLEALRSDFSGNTIYF
size: NA; J: TRBJ1-1; V: TRBV5-1; D: NA; DNA: TGCGCCAGCAGCTTGTCAAGGGGGACGAACACTGAAGCTTTCTTT; CDR3: CASSLSRGTNTEAFF
size: NA; J: TRBJ1-2; V: TRBV5-6; D: NA; DNA: TGTGCCAGCAGCTCCTTTTCCCTGGGAGGGGGGCCTAGCAACTATGGCTACACCTTC; CDR3: CASSSFSLGGGPSNYGYTF
size: NA; J: TRBJ1-2; V: TRBV27; D: TRBD1; DNA: TGTGCCAGCAGAAAAACAGGGGGCAGCTATGGCTACACCTTC; CDR3: CASRKTGGSYGYTF